The table lists the clone carrying this T cell receptor (beta chain) with many counts. Described time point: newly diagnosed GD, antithyroid drugs for less than 3 months. The TCR library was prepared using RNA isolated from PBMCs. Building the TCR beta libraries relied on iRepertoire HTBI primers, and CDR3 regions underwent Arm-PCR. TCRdb fed the multiplex PCR reads into MiXCR, producing one record per CDR3 protein. The sample holds 320,000 or so distinct CDR3 sequences, 18% seen once. The data were obtained in a study of regulatory T cells in long-lasting Graves disease. About the study: For a period under 3 months, newly diagnosed Graves' patients had taken antithyroid drugs.

The receptor was isolated from a female donor with Graves disease. The sample here was peripheral blood mononuclear cells (PBMCs), taken at new diagnosis, from a patient treated with antithyroid drugs.

The CDR3 sequence is CASSTGLSTYEQYF. The CDR3, as DNA: TGTGCCAGTAGTACGGGACTATCCACCTACGAGCAGTACTTC. The chain links TRBV19 to TRBJ2-7; TRBD2 aligns across 7 bases. The CDR3 has 14 residues. V trimming: 4 bases; J trimming: 2 bases; junction bases outside the gene matches: 5. Per germline, CDR1 LNHDA and CDR2 SQIVND (reference sequence).